This TCR beta chain was observed in a study of CD8 T cells in ankylosing spondylitis. TCRdb redid the calling of the 5' RACE reads with MiXCR, one entry per CDR3 protein. This sample has 350,000 to 450,000 distinct CDR3 sequences, with around 20% found just once. V dropped 0 bases and J dropped 1; count of bases not matched to a gene: 18. This CDR3 is built from 21 residues. Looked up from germline, CDR1 is MGHRA and CDR2 is YSYEKL. This rearrangement joins TRBV4-1 to TRBJ2-1; 7 positions match TRBD1. Sequenced: blood, either unsorted or a sorted T cell fraction (not recorded which). The clonotype comes from a male donor with ankylosing spondylitis or in good health (not recorded which). The CDR3 coding sequence is TGCGCCAGCAGCCAAGATAAGGGGGCGCCCTCGGGCCCGGGTTCCTACAATGAGCAGTTCTTC. It specifies CASSQDKGAPSGPGSYNEQFF.